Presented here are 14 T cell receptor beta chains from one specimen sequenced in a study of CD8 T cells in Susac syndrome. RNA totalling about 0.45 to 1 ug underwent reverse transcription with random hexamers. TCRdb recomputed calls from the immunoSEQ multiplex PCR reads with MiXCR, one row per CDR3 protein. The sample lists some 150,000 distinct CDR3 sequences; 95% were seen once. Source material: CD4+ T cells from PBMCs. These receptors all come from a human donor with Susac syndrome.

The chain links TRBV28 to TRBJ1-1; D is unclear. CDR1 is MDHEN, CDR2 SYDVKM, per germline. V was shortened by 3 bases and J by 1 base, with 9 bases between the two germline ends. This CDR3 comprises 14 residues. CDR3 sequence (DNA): TGTGCCAGCAGTTTCCCGCCAGGGAACACTGAAGCTTTCTTT. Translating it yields CASSFPPGNTEAFF.

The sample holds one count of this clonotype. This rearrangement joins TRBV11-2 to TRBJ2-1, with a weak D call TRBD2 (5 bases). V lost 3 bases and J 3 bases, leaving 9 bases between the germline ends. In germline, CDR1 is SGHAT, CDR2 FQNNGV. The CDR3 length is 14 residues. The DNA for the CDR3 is TGTGCCAGCAGCTTGAGGGTAGTCTACAATGAGCAGTTCTTC. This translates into CASSLRVVYNEQFF.

CDR3 sequence (DNA): TGTGCCAGCAGTTCCCATGGGGGGGCAAAAGAGACCCAGTACTTC. Translated: CASSSHGGAKETQYF. This chain joins TRBV12-3 or TRBV12-4 and TRBJ2-5; a possible D gene is TRBD2 (7 bases). This CDR3 has 15 amino acids. The germline V and J ends were trimmed by 4 bases and 3 bases, with 15 bases remaining between them.

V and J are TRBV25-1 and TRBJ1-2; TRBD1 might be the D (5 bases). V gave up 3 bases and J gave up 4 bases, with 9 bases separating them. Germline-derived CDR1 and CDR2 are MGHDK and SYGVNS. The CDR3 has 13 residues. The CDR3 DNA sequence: TGTGCCAGCAGTGAGGCGGGGCTCTATGGCTACACCTTC. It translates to CASSEAGLYGYTF.

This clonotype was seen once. The CDR3 DNA follows: TGTGCCAGCAGCCAAGTTAGGACTAGCGGGACGTTCTTC. Its protein product is CASSQVRTSGTFF. The chain couples TRBV3-1 to TRBJ2-1; 12 bases are a match to TRBD2. Trimming at V came to 1 base and at J to 15 bases, leaving 4 bases not matched to a gene. There are 13 residues in the CDR3. The germline gives CDR1 LGHDT, CDR2 YNNKEL (reference sequence).

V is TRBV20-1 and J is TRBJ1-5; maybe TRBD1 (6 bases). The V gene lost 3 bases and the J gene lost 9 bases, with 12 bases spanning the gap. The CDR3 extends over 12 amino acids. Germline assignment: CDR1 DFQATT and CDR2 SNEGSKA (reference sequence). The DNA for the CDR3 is TGCAGTGCTAGTATAGGGGGGCGGCCCCAGCATTTT. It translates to CSASIGGRPQHF.

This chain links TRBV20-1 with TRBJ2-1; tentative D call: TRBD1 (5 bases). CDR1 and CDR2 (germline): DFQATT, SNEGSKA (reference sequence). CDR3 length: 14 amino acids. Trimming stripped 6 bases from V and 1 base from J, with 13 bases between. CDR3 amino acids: CSAPGAVSYNEQFF. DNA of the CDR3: TGCAGTGCCCCTGGGGCGGTTTCCTACAATGAGCAGTTCTTC.

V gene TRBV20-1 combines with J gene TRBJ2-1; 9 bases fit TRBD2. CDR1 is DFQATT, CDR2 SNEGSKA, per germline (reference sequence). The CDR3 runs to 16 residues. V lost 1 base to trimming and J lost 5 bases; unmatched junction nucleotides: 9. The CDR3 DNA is TGCAGTGCTAGAGCCAGAAGGACTAGCGAAAACAATGAGCAGTTCTTC. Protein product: CSARARRTSENNEQFF.

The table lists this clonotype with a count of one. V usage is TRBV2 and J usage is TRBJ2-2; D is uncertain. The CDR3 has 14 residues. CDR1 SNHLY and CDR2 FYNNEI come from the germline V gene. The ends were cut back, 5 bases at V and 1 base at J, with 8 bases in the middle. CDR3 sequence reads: CASSSALNTGELFF. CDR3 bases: TGTGCCAGCAGTTCGGCATTGAACACCGGGGAGCTGTTTTTT.

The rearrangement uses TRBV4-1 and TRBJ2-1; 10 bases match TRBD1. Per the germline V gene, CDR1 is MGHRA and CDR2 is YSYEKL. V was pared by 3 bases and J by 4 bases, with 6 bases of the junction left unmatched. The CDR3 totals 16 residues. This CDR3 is CASSHFRDRGYNEQFF. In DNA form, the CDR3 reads TGCGCCAGCAGCCACTTCAGGGACAGGGGATACAATGAGCAGTTCTTC.

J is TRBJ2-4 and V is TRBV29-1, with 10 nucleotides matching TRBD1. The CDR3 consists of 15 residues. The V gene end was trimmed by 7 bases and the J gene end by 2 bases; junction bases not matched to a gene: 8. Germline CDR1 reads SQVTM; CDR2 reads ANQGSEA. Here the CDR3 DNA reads TGCAGCGCCTGGGACAGGGGAGGGCCCAAAAACATTCAGTACTTC. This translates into CSAWDRGGPKNIQYF.

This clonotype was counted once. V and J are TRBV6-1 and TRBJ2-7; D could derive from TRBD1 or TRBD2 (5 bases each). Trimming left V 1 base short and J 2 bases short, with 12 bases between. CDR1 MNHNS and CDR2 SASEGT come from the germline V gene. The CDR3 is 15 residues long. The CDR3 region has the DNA TGTGCCAGCAGTGAAGACACTAGGGGAGCCTACGAGCAGTACTTC. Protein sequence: CASSEDTRGAYEQYF.

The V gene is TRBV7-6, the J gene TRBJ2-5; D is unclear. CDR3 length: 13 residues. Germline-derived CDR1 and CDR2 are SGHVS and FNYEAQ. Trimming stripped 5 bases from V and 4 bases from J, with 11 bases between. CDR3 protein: CASSPTTGETQYF. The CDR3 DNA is TGTGCCAGCAGCCCGACGACGGGAGAGACCCAGTACTTC.

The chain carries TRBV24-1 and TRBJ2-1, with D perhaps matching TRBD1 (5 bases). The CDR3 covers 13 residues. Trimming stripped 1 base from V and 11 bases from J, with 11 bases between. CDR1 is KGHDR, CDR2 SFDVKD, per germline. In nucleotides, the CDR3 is TGTGCCACCAGTGATTTTGGACAACCAAAGCAGTTCTTC. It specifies CATSDFGQPKQFF.